The subject of this entry is one TCR beta chain. The entry originates in a study of CD8 T cells in Susac syndrome. When the RNA was reverse transcribed, random hexamers were used with an input of about 0.45 to 1 ug. One entry per CDR3 protein, called by TCRdb with MiXCR from the immunoSEQ multiplex PCR reads. This sample has more than 130,000 distinct CDR3 sequences; around 94% occur once, and the top ten carry about 0.25%. This CDR3 region has 14 residues. In germline, CDR1 is MNHEY, CDR2 SMNVEV (reference sequence). Between the trimmed V and J ends, which lost 3 bases and 0 bases, there was a span of 6 bases.

Sample: CD8+ T cells from PBMCs. The chain joins TRBV27 to TRBJ1-3; D is unresolved. The TCR was taken from a human donor in good health. The CDR3 protein is CASSFAGSGNTIYF. CDR3 bases: TGTGCCAGCAGTTTTGCGGGCTCTGGAAACACCATATATTTT.